The T cell receptor beta chain described here comes from a study of cytomegalovirus exposure and HLA in healthy donors. Study-level information: Roughly 180 million T cells yielded 110 million or so unique TCR beta sequences in earlier analysis.

The PCR contained 60 Vbeta and 13 Jbeta primers. Generated by immunoSEQ multiplex PCR, the TCRdb table keeps only in-frame clones and is missing some. The sample holds some 270,000 clones, roughly 80% seen once. Overall study findings and caveats: Roughly uniform sequencing depth across donors was assumed, possibly incorrectly. TCR beta chains numbering 164 were designated cytomegalovirus-associated.

Germline V gene data show CDR1 as SEHNR and CDR2 as FQNEAQ (reference sequence). Trimming removed 5 bases from V and 6 bases from J, with 10 bases in between. The CDR3 extends over 13 amino acids. Note on this clone: Its target is not known.

Sequenced sample: PBMCs. The origin of this receptor is a girl aged 2-10 years in good health and CMV-seronegative. The V call is TRBV7-9, the J call TRBJ2-2; D unclear. The CDR3 region is CASSASGSGELFF. The CDR3 nucleotides are TGTGCCAGCAGCGCTAGTGGGTCCGGGGAGCTGTTTTTT.